The source of this T cell receptor beta chain is a study of CD8 T cells in ankylosing spondylitis. This clonotype was recorded at least ten times. Its antigen remains unidentified. In making TCR beta libraries, quantitative 5'-RACE with molecular barcodes was used. TCRdb reprocessed the 5' RACE reads with MiXCR, giving one entry per CDR3 protein. The table lists roughly 440,000 distinct CDR3 sequences, 15% to 20% of them singletons. Study outcomes and limitations: From matched ankylosing spondylitis synovial fluid, disease-linked clones were reportedly recovered at significantly enriched levels. Disease-linked clones, CD8+, were relatively rare in peripheral blood. A TCR beta motif made of 7 to 9 highly homologous variants seemed typical of ankylosing spondylitis blood.

The V and J ends lost 4 bases and 7 bases respectively, with 11 bases between them. This CDR3 is built from 13 residues. CDR1 is SQVTM, CDR2 ANQGSEA, per germline. The specimen sequenced was blood, either unsorted or a sorted T cell fraction (not recorded which). The chain joins TRBV29-1 to TRBJ1-6; D uncertain. This receptor was identified in a male donor with ankylosing spondylitis. CDR3 coding DNA: TGCAGCGTTGGAGGCGGGCGGAATTCACCCCTCCACTTT. Translating it yields CSVGGGRNSPLHF.